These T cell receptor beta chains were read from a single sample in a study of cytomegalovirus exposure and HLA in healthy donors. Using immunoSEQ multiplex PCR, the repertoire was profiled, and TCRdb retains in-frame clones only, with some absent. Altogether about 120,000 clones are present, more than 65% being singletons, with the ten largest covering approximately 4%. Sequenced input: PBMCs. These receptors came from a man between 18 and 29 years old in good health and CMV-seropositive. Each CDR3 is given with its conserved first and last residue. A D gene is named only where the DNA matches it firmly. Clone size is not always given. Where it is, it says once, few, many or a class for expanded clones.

CDR3nt: TGTGCCAGCAGCTTGGACAGGGGGCGATACAATGAGCAGTTCTTC; CDR3aa: CASSLDRGRYNEQFF; d_gene: TRBD1; j_gene: TRBJ2-1; v_gene: TRBV7-2; abundance: NA; len: 15
CDR3nt: TGCAGCGTCCAACAGGGGAGGCTGACTGAAGCTTTCTTT; CDR3aa: CSVQQGRLTEAFF; d_gene: TRBD1; j_gene: TRBJ1-1; v_gene: TRBV29-1; abundance: NA; len: 13
CDR3nt: TGTGCCAGCAGCTTATCGCGTGGCGAGCAGTACTTC; CDR3aa: CASSLSRGEQYF; d_gene: NA; j_gene: TRBJ2-7; v_gene: TRBV7-8; abundance: NA; len: 12
CDR3nt: TGCGCCAGCAGACCCCCTGGTGCTTCCTACGAGCAGTACTTC; CDR3aa: CASRPPGASYEQYF; d_gene: NA; j_gene: TRBJ2-7; v_gene: TRBV5-1; abundance: few; len: 14
CDR3nt: TGTGCCAGCAGTTACTCCAGACAGGGTCCGAGCTATGGCTACACCTTC; CDR3aa: CASSYSRQGPSYGYTF; d_gene: TRBD1; j_gene: TRBJ1-2; v_gene: TRBV6-5; abundance: NA; len: 16
CDR3nt: TGTGCCAGCGGAGAGACAGGGATCTATGGCTACACCTTC; CDR3aa: CASGETGIYGYTF; d_gene: TRBD1; j_gene: TRBJ1-2; v_gene: TRBV6-5; abundance: NA; len: 13
CDR3nt: TGTGCCAGCAGTATCAGCTCCTACAATGAGCAGTTCTTC; CDR3aa: CASSISSYNEQFF; d_gene: NA; j_gene: TRBJ2-1; v_gene: TRBV27; abundance: few; len: 13
CDR3nt: TGTGCCAGCAGCTTATCGCGGGAGAGACTGTTTTTT; CDR3aa: CASSLSRERLFF; d_gene: NA; j_gene: TRBJ1-4; v_gene: TRBV7-8; abundance: NA; len: 12
CDR3nt: TGTGCCAGCAGTGAATCGGGGAATTCACCCCTCCACTTT; CDR3aa: CASSESGNSPLHF; d_gene: NA; j_gene: TRBJ1-6; v_gene: TRBV2; abundance: NA; len: 13
CDR3nt: TGCGCCAGCAGTCCGGACAGGGACTCCTCTGGGGCCAACGTCCTGACTTTC; CDR3aa: CASSPDRDSSGANVLTF; d_gene: TRBD1; j_gene: TRBJ2-6; v_gene: TRBV4-3; abundance: few; len: 17
CDR3nt: TGCGCCAGCAGCCCCGACAGGGTGCACGAGCAGTACTTC; CDR3aa: CASSPDRVHEQYF; d_gene: TRBD1; j_gene: TRBJ2-7; v_gene: TRBV5-1; abundance: NA; len: 13
CDR3nt: TGTGCCAGCAGCGGCCCGGGACTAAGGGGCGGGGAGCTGTTTTTT; CDR3aa: CASSGPGLRGGELFF; d_gene: TRBD2; j_gene: TRBJ2-2; v_gene: TRBV7-6; abundance: few; len: 15
CDR3nt: TGTGCCAGCAGCCTTATCCTGGGGCTAGCGGGGTACAATGAGCAGTTCTTC; CDR3aa: CASSLILGLAGYNEQFF; d_gene: TRBD2; j_gene: TRBJ2-1; v_gene: TRBV5-8; abundance: NA; len: 17
CDR3nt: TGCGCCAGCAGCATAGAGACAGCGGGGTACTACGAGCAGTACTTC; CDR3aa: CASSIETAGYYEQYF; d_gene: TRBD2; j_gene: TRBJ2-7; v_gene: TRBV5-1; abundance: NA; len: 15
CDR3nt: TGTGCCAGTAGTATATCAGTTTACTCCTACGAGCAGTACTTC; CDR3aa: CASSISVYSYEQYF; d_gene: NA; j_gene: TRBJ2-7; v_gene: TRBV19; abundance: NA; len: 14
CDR3nt: TGTGCCTGGACGACAACAATCCATGGCTACACCTTC; CDR3aa: CAWTTTIHGYTF; d_gene: NA; j_gene: TRBJ1-2; v_gene: TRBV30; abundance: once; len: 12
CDR3nt: TGCGCCAGCAGCACCTCCCTGGGACAGGGCTACGAGCAGTACTTC; CDR3aa: CASSTSLGQGYEQYF; d_gene: TRBD1; j_gene: TRBJ2-7; v_gene: TRBV4-1; abundance: NA; len: 15
CDR3nt: TGTGCCAGCAGCTCCAGTCTCCGGTATAGCGGGAGGACGACAGATACGCAGTATTTT; CDR3aa: CASSSSLRYSGRTTDTQYF; d_gene: TRBD2; j_gene: TRBJ2-3; v_gene: TRBV7-9; abundance: NA; len: 19
CDR3nt: TGCGCCAGCAGCTTGGCGCTAGCGGAAGAGACCCAGTACTTC; CDR3aa: CASSLALAEETQYF; d_gene: TRBD2; j_gene: TRBJ2-5; v_gene: TRBV5-1; abundance: NA; len: 14
CDR3nt: TGTGCCAGCAGCTCAAAGCCGGGAGCTGACAATGAGCAGTTCTTC; CDR3aa: CASSSKPGADNEQFF; d_gene: NA; j_gene: TRBJ2-1; v_gene: TRBV9; abundance: NA; len: 15
CDR3nt: TGTGCCAGCAGCTTATCACAGGGGGCTTCACCCCTCCACTTT; CDR3aa: CASSLSQGASPLHF; d_gene: TRBD1; j_gene: TRBJ1-6; v_gene: TRBV7-6; abundance: NA; len: 14
CDR3nt: TGTGCCAGCAGTGAAAGGGGGCTCAATGGCTACACCTTC; CDR3aa: CASSERGLNGYTF; d_gene: TRBD1; j_gene: TRBJ1-2; v_gene: TRBV6-1; abundance: NA; len: 13
CDR3nt: TGTGCCAGCAGCGGTAACAGAAACTATGGCTACACCTTC; CDR3aa: CASSGNRNYGYTF; d_gene: NA; j_gene: TRBJ1-2; v_gene: TRBV9; abundance: once; len: 13
CDR3nt: TGTGCCAGCAGCTTGGTCAAGGCAGGGCCAGATACGCAGTATTTT; CDR3aa: CASSLVKAGPDTQYF; d_gene: NA; j_gene: TRBJ2-3; v_gene: TRBV5-6; abundance: NA; len: 15
CDR3nt: TGTGCCAGCAGTTCTTATACCGGGACACGACTTTCTGGGGCCAACGTCCTGACTTTC; CDR3aa: CASSSYTGTRLSGANVLTF; d_gene: NA; j_gene: TRBJ2-6; v_gene: TRBV27; abundance: once; len: 19
CDR3nt: TGTGCCAGTGGCCTCGGGGGTACGCAGTATTTT; CDR3aa: CASGLGGTQYF; d_gene: NA; j_gene: TRBJ2-3; v_gene: TRBV19; abundance: NA; len: 11
CDR3nt: TGTGCCAGCAGCTTAGTAAGAAGCGGGAGCGGGGAGACCCAGTACTTC; CDR3aa: CASSLVRSGSGETQYF; d_gene: TRBD2; j_gene: TRBJ2-5; v_gene: TRBV7-2; abundance: NA; len: 16
CDR3nt: TGCGCCAGCAGCACACTAGCGGGAGTAACGGAGACCCAGTACTTC; CDR3aa: CASSTLAGVTETQYF; d_gene: TRBD2; j_gene: TRBJ2-5; v_gene: TRBV5-1; abundance: few; len: 15
CDR3nt: TGTGCCAGCAGGACAGGGGACCGGTACGAGCAGTACTTC; CDR3aa: CASRTGDRYEQYF; d_gene: TRBD1; j_gene: TRBJ2-7; v_gene: TRBV7-9; abundance: NA; len: 13
CDR3nt: TGTGCCAGCAGCCTACAGGACAGGGGCTACGAGCAGTACTTC; CDR3aa: CASSLQDRGYEQYF; d_gene: TRBD1; j_gene: TRBJ2-7; v_gene: TRBV27; abundance: NA; len: 14
CDR3nt: TGCGCCAGCAGCCAAGTAAACAGGGGGAAGGACACTGAAGCTTTCTTT; CDR3aa: CASSQVNRGKDTEAFF; d_gene: TRBD1; j_gene: TRBJ1-1; v_gene: TRBV4-3; abundance: NA; len: 16
CDR3nt: TGTGCCAGCAGCTTAGCGCGGGAGGGCCCCTACAATGAGCAGTTCTTC; CDR3aa: CASSLAREGPYNEQFF; d_gene: TRBD2; j_gene: TRBJ2-1; v_gene: TRBV7-6; abundance: NA; len: 16
CDR3nt: TGTGCCTGGATCCGCACCGGGACAGGGTTGTTGACTAACTATGGCTACACCTTC; CDR3aa: CAWIRTGTGLLTNYGYTF; d_gene: TRBD1; j_gene: TRBJ1-2; v_gene: TRBV30; abundance: NA; len: 18
CDR3nt: TGTGCCAGCAGCTTGATCACAGGGGGCTCCTACGAGCAGTACTTC; CDR3aa: CASSLITGGSYEQYF; d_gene: TRBD1; j_gene: TRBJ2-7; v_gene: TRBV5-6; abundance: few; len: 15
CDR3nt: TGTGCCAGCAGTTCAGGACAGGGGCGGAATCAGCCCCAGCATTTT; CDR3aa: CASSSGQGRNQPQHF; d_gene: TRBD1; j_gene: TRBJ1-5; v_gene: TRBV28; abundance: NA; len: 15
CDR3nt: TGTGCCATCAGTCAGGGGGCTTTAACTGAAGCTTTCTTT; CDR3aa: CAISQGALTEAFF; d_gene: TRBD1; j_gene: TRBJ1-1; v_gene: TRBV10-3; abundance: once; len: 13
CDR3nt: TGTGCCAGCAGCTTAGCTTTGGAATTTTCCGGGACAGGGACGCACGAGCAGTACTTC; CDR3aa: CASSLALEFSGTGTHEQYF; d_gene: TRBD1; j_gene: TRBJ2-7; v_gene: TRBV7-8; abundance: NA; len: 19
CDR3nt: TGTGCCAGCAGCTTGGCCCCGGGGGTCACAGATACGCAGTATTTT; CDR3aa: CASSLAPGVTDTQYF; d_gene: NA; j_gene: TRBJ2-3; v_gene: TRBV5-5; abundance: NA; len: 15
CDR3nt: TGTGCCTGGGCTCCGGGACAGGCTTACGCCTACGAGCAGTACTTC; CDR3aa: CAWAPGQAYAYEQYF; d_gene: TRBD1; j_gene: TRBJ2-7; v_gene: TRBV30; abundance: NA; len: 15
CDR3nt: TGCGCCAGCAGCCAAGAATCCCCAGGGGGCTATAATTCACCCCTCCACTTT; CDR3aa: CASSQESPGGYNSPLHF; d_gene: TRBD1; j_gene: TRBJ1-6; v_gene: TRBV4-3; abundance: NA; len: 17
CDR3nt: TGTGCCAGCATCGACTTGATAGTGCCCGGGGAAAAACTGTTTTTT; CDR3aa: CASIDLIVPGEKLFF; d_gene: NA; j_gene: TRBJ1-4; v_gene: TRBV7-9; abundance: NA; len: 15
CDR3nt: TGTGCCAGCAGCCTAGGGGGCAGGGAAGAGACCCAGTACTTC; CDR3aa: CASSLGGREETQYF; d_gene: TRBD1; j_gene: TRBJ2-5; v_gene: TRBV7-8; abundance: NA; len: 14